These T cell receptor beta chains were read from a single sample in a study of memory CD8 T cells in hepatitis C reinfection. Method: immunoSEQ multiplex PCR; TCRdb's copy keeps in-frame clones and lacks some. The data show about 50,000 clones, about 88% seen once. Sequenced material: naive CD8+ T cells sorted from blood. These receptor sequences come from a man between 18 and 35 years old with hepatitis C virus infection. Both conserved end residues are part of each CDR3. A D gene is named only where the DNA matches it firmly. Some rows mark clone size as missing; the rest say once, few, many or name a class of expanded clone.

cdr3_aa cdr3_nt d_call clone_size v_call cdr3_length j_call
CASSLGAAGEPTDTQYF TGTGCCAGCAGCTTAGGGGCGGCGGGGGAGCCCACAGATACGCAGTATTTT TRBD2 . TRBV7-3 17 TRBJ2-3
CASSLEAPQEAFF TGCGCCAGCAGCTTGGAAGCCCCCCAAGAAGCTTTCTTT . few TRBV5-1 13 TRBJ1-1
CAISEQGAINEQYF TGTGCCATCAGTGAGCAGGGGGCGATCAACGAGCAGTACTTC TRBD1 . TRBV10-3 14 TRBJ2-7
CASSGHSSNQPQHF TGTGCCAGCAGTGGACATTCAAGCAATCAGCCCCAGCATTTT . . TRBV25-1 14 TRBJ1-5
CASSFRGLGSSEQYF TGTGCCAGCAGTTTTCGAGGTCTTGGGAGTAGCGAGCAGTACTTC . . TRBV28 15 TRBJ2-7
CASSFGQGATEAFF TGTGCCAGCAGCTTCGGACAGGGGGCAACTGAAGCTTTCTTT TRBD1 few TRBV5-4 14 TRBJ1-1
CASSFSLAVSTDTQYF TGTGCCAGCAGCTTTTCGCTAGCGGTATCCACAGATACGCAGTATTTT TRBD2 . TRBV7-9 16 TRBJ2-3
CASSLGSSVTEQFF TGTGCCAGCAGCTTGGGCTCCTCGGTCACTGAGCAGTTCTTC . . TRBV5-8 14 TRBJ2-1
CASSFWAERGETQYF TGTGCCAGCAGTTTTTGGGCGGAACGGGGAGAGACCCAGTACTTC . . TRBV28 15 TRBJ2-5
CSVDGLAGGDTQYF TGCAGCGTTGATGGACTAGCGGGAGGAGATACGCAGTATTTT TRBD2 . TRBV29-1 14 TRBJ2-3
CASSLEGGPYGYTF TGTGCCAGCAGCTTAGAGGGGGGGCCCTATGGCTACACCTTC . once TRBV11-2 14 TRBJ1-2
CASNARANTGELFF TGTGCCAGCAACGCGCGGGCGAACACCGGGGAGCTGTTTTTT . . TRBV5-6 14 TRBJ2-2
CASSLQQGGNTEAFF TGTGCCAGCAGCCTACAACAGGGGGGGAACACTGAAGCTTTCTTT TRBD1 once TRBV7-9 15 TRBJ1-1